These 9 T cell receptor beta chains originate from one sample sequenced in a study of cytomegalovirus exposure and HLA in healthy donors. PCR amplification relied on 60 Vbeta primers (plus 13 Jbeta primers). Assay: immunoSEQ multiplex PCR; the TCRdb copy retains only in-frame clones and omits some. The sample includes fewer than 85,000 clones. Sequenced sample: PBMCs. The receptors originated from a man aged 25-40 years in good health and CMV-seronegative.

The genes are TRBV6-5 and TRBJ2-2; D unresolved. The CDR3 is 12 residues long. The V end lost 4 bases, the J end lost 7 bases, and 7 bases lay between the germline ends. The germline CDR1 and CDR2 sequences are MNHEY and SVGAGI. DNA of the CDR3: TGTGCCAGCAGTTCCCCGGTCGGGGAGCTGTTTTTT. This gives the protein CASSSPVGELFF.

The rearrangement uses TRBV6-5 and TRBJ1-2; 8 bases are a match to TRBD1. The trim removed 10 bases at V and 7 bases at J, leaving 11 bases unmatched. In germline, CDR1 is MNHEY, CDR2 SVGAGI. This CDR3 spans 13 amino acids. The CDR3 region has the DNA TGTGCCATCGGGGGCAGGGGGCGGCGTGGCTACACCTTC. It encodes CAIGGRGRRGYTF.

The gene calls are TRBV10-3 and TRBJ2-7, with 10 positions matching TRBD2. The CDR3 extends over 14 amino acids. Looked up from germline, CDR1 is ENHRY and CDR2 is SYGVKD. The V and J ends lost 6 bases and 4 bases, in that order; junction bases with no gene match: 6. CDR3 in amino acids: CAISSSGSGYEQYF. DNA for the CDR3: TGTGCCATCAGCTCTAGCGGGAGCGGTTACGAGCAGTACTTC.

The chain uses TRBV7-9 and TRBJ2-7, with unresolved D. Germline loops: CDR1 SEHNR, CDR2 FQNEAQ (reference sequence). Trimming took 2 bases from V and 2 from J, leaving 10 bases between them. The CDR3 contains 14 residues. The CDR3 coding sequence is TGTGCCAGCAGCTTACAGGCGTGGACCTACGAGCAGTACTTC. Its translation: CASSLQAWTYEQYF.

V and J are TRBV4-1 and TRBJ1-2; 8 bases match TRBD1. This CDR3 is 16 amino acids long. J gave up 8 bases and V 0 bases, and 11 bases lay outside the gene matches. CDR1 and CDR2 (germline): MGHRA, YSYEKL. CDR3: CASSQDFFQGARGYTF. CDR3 bases: TGCGCCAGCAGCCAAGATTTTTTTCAGGGGGCGCGAGGCTACACCTTC.

CDR3 residues: CASSVTYYGGLANYGYTF. The CDR3, as DNA: TGTGCCAGCAGCGTTACCTATTACGGCGGGTTGGCTAACTATGGCTACACCTTC. The chain employs TRBV9 and TRBJ1-2; D is undetermined. The V gene lost 2 bases and the J gene lost 0 bases, with 20 bases spanning the gap. There are 18 residues in the CDR3. From germline, CDR1 is SGDLS and CDR2 YYNGEE.

V gene TRBV15 combines with J gene TRBJ2-5; TRBD1 matches at 11 bases. V was pared by 4 bases and J by 5 bases, with 12 bases of the junction left unmatched. This CDR3 spans 17 amino acids. CDR1 and CDR2 from the germline V gene are LNHNV and YYDKDF (reference sequence). The CDR3 DNA is TGTGCCACCAGCAAGTCTCATGCCGGGACAGGGGGTGAGACCCAGTACTTC. Its protein is CATSKSHAGTGGETQYF.

The V call is TRBV7-3, the J call TRBJ2-2; D is perhaps TRBD1 (6 bases). The V gene's germline CDR1 is SGHTA and CDR2 FQGTGA. V lost 5 bases, J lost 2 bases, and 24 bases lay in between. The CDR3 spans 19 residues. The CDR3 region has the DNA TGTGCCAGCAGCCAGGTCCCCACTTGGGCAGGGGAAAACACCGGGGAGCTGTTTTTT. Its translation is CASSQVPTWAGENTGELFF. The whole variable domain, remainder taken from reference TRBV7-3 and TRBJ2-2, is GAGVSQTPSNKVTEKGKYVELRCDPISGHTALYWYRQSLGQGPEFLIYFQGTGAADDSGLPNDRFFAVRPEGSVSTLKIQRTERGDSAVYLCASSQVPTWAGENTGELFFGEGSRLTVL.

The gene calls are TRBV5-1 and TRBJ1-2; 8 nucleotides align to TRBD1. The CDR3 is 15 amino acids. Germline V gene sequence: CDR1 SGHRS, CDR2 YFSETQ. Trimming at V came to 0 bases and at J to 8 bases, leaving 9 bases not matched to a gene. The CDR3 coding sequence is TGCGCCAGCAGCTTGGGGATGACAGGGGTCGAAGGCTACACCTTC. Its translation: CASSLGMTGVEGYTF.